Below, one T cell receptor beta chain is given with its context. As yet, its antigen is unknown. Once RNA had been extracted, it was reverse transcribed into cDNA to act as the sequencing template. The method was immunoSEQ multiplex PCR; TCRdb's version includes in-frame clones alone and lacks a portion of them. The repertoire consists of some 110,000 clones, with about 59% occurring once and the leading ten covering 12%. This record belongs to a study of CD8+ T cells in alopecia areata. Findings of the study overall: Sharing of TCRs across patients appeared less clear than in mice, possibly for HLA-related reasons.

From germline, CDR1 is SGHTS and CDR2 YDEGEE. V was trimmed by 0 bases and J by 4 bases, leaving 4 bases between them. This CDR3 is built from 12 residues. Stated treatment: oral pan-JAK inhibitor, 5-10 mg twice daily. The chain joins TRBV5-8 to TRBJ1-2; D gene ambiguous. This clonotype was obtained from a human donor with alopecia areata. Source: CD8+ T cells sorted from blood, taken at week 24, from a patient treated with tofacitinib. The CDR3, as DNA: TGTGCCAGCAGCTTGGGGATCTATGGCTACACCTTC. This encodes CASSLGIYGYTF.